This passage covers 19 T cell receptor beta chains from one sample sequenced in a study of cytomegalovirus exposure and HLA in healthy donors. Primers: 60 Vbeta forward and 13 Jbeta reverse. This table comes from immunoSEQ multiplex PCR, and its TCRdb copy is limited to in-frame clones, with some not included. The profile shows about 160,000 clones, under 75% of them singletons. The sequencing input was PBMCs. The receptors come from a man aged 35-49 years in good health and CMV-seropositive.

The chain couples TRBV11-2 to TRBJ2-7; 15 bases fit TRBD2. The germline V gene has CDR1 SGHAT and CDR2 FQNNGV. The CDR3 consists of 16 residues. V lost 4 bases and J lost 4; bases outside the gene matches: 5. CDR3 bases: TGTGCCAGCAGCTCGGGACTAGCGGGGGGTATTTACGAGCAGTACTTC. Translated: CASSSGLAGGIYEQYF.

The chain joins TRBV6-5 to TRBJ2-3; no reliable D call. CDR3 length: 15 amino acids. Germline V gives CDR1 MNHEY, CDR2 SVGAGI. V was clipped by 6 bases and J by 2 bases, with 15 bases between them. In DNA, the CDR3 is TGTGCCAGCAGCCCCCGCGCGGCGTTCACAGATACGCAGTATTTT. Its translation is CASSPRAAFTDTQYF.

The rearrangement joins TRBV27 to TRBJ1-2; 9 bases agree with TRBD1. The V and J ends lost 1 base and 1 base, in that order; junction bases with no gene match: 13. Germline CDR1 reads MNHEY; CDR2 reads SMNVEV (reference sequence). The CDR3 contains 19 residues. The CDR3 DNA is TGTGCCAGCAGTTTATACGGGCCCAGCACAGGGGGCGATAACTATGGCTACACCTTC. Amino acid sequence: CASSLYGPSTGGDNYGYTF.

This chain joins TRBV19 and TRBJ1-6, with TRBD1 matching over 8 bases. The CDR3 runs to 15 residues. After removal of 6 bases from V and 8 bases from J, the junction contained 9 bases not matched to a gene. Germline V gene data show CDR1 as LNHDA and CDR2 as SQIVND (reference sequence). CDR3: CASSAFRGLDSPLHF. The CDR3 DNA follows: TGTGCCAGTAGCGCTTTCAGGGGGCTGGATTCACCCCTCCACTTT.

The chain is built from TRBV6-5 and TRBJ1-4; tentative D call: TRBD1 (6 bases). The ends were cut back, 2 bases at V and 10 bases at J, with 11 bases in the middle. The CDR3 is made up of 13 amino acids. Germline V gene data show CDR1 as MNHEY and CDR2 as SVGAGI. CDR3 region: CASSYRDNTKLFF. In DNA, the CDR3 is TGTGCCAGCAGTTACCGGGACAATACAAAACTGTTTTTT.

The CDR3, as DNA: TGCGCCAGCAGCCAAATCCAGGGTAGGTCTAATCAGCCCCAGCATTTT. Translation gives CASSQIQGRSNQPQHF. The chain combines TRBV4-1 with TRBJ1-5; weak D call: TRBD1 (5 bases). CDR1 and CDR2 from the germline V gene are MGHRA and YSYEKL. V lost 2 bases and J 4 bases, leaving 15 bases between the germline ends. The CDR3 length is 16 residues.

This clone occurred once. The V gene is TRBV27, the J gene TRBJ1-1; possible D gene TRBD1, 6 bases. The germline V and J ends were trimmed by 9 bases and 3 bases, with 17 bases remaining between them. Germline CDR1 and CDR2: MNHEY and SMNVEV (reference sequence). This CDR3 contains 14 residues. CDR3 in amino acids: CARPRDTEDTEAFF. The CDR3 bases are TGTGCCAGACCACGGGACACCGAGGACACTGAAGCTTTCTTT.

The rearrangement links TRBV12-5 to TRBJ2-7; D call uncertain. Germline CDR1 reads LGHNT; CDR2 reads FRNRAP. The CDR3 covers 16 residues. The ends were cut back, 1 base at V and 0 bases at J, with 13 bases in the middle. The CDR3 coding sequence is TGTGCTAGTGGTTTGGACCCGCCCCCGAGCTCCTACGAGCAGTACTTC. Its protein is CASGLDPPPSSYEQYF.

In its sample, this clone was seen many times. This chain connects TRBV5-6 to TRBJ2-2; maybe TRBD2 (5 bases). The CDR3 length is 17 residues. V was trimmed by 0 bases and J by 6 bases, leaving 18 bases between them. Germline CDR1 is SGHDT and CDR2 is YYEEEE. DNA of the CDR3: TGTGCCAGCAGCTTGGAAGGCGAGGCGGGCGGGTCCGGGGAGCTGTTTTTT. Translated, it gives CASSLEGEAGGSGELFF.

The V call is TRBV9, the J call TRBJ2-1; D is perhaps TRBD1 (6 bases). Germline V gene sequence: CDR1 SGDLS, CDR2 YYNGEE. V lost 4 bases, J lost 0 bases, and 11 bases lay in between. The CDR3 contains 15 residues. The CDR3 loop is CASSRQENSYNEQFF. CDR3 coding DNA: TGTGCCAGCAGCCGACAGGAGAACTCCTACAATGAGCAGTTCTTC.

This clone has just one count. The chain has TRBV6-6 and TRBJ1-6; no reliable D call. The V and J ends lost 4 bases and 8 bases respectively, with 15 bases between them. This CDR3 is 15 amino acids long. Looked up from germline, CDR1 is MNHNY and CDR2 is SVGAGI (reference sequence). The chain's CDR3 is CASSSRKFMDSPLHF. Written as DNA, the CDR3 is TGTGCCAGCAGTTCGCGTAAATTTATGGATTCACCCCTCCACTTT.

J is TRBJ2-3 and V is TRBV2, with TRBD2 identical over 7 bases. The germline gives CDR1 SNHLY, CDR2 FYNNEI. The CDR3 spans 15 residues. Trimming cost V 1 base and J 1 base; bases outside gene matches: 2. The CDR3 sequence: CASSEGLAGTDTQYF. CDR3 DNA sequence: TGTGCCAGCAGTGAAGGGCTAGCGGGCACAGATACGCAGTATTTT.

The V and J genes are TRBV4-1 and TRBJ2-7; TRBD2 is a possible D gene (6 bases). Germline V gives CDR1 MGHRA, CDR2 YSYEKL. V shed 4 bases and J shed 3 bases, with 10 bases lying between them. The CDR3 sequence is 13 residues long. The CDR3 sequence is CASSPGGVYEQYF. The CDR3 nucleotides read TGCGCCAGCAGCCCTGGCGGGGTCTACGAGCAGTACTTC.

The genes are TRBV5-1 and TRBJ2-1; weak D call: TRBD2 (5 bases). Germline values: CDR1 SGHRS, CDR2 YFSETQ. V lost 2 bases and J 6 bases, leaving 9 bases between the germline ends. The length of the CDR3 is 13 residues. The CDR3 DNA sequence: TGCGCCAGCAGCTTAGGAGGAATCAATGAGCAGTTCTTC. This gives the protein CASSLGGINEQFF.

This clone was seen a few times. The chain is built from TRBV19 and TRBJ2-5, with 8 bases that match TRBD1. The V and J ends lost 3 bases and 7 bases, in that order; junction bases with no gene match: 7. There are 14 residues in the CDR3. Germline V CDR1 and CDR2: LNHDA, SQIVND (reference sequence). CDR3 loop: CASSIFAGGATQYF. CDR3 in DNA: TGTGCCAGTAGTATTTTCGCAGGGGGCGCGACCCAGTACTTC.

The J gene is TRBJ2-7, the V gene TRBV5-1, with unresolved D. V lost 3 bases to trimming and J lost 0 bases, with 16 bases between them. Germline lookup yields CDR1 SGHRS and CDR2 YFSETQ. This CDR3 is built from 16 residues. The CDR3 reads CASSSGGLPSSYEQYF. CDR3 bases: TGCGCCAGCAGCTCCGGTGGTCTCCCGAGCTCCTACGAGCAGTACTTC.

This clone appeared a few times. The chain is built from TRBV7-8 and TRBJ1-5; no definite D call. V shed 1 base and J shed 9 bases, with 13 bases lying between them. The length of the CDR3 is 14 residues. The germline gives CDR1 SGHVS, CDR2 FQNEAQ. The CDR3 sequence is CASSLGSGEGPQHF. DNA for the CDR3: TGTGCCAGCAGCTTAGGATCAGGTGAAGGGCCCCAGCATTTT.

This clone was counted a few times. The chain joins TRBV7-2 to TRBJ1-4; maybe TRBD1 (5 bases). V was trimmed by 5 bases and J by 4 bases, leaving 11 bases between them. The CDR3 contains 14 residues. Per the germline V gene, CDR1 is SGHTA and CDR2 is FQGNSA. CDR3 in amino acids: CASSTMGGNEKLFF. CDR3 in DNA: TGTGCCAGCAGCACTATGGGGGGTAATGAAAAACTGTTTTTT.

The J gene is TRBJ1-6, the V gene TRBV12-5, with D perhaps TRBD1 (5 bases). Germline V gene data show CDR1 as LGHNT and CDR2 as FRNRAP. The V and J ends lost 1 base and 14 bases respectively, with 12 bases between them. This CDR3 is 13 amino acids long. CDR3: CASGLDGGCTLHF. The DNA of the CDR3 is TGTGCTAGTGGTTTGGATGGGGGGTGCACCCTCCACTTT. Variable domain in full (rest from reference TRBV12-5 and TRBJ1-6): DARVTQTPRHKVTEMGQEVTMRCQPILGHNTVFWYRQTMMQGLELLAYFRNRAPLDDSGMPKDRFSAEMPDATLATLKIQPSEPRDSAVYFCASGLDGGCTLHFGNGTRLTVT.